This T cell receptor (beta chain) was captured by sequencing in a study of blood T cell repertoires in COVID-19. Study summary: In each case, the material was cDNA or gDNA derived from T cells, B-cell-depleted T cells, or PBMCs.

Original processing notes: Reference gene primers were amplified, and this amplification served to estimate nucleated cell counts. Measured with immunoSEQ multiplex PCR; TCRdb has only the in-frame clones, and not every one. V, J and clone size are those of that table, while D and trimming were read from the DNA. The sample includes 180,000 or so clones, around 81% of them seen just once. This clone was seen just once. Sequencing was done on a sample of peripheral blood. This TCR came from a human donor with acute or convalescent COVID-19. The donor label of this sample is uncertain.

CDR3 in amino acids: CASRSFLGAGTGELFF. The CDR3 DNA reads TGTGCCAGTAGATCCTTTTTGGGGGCCGGCACCGGGGAGCTGTTTTTT. V and J are TRBV19 and TRBJ2-2; D may be TRBD1 (6 bases). The CDR3 loop spans 16 amino acids. Germline V CDR1 and CDR2: LNHDA, SQIVND (reference sequence). V lost 6 bases and J 4 bases, leaving 18 bases between the germline ends.